Presented here are 27 T cell receptor beta chains from one specimen sequenced in a study of CD8+CD57+ T cells in acquired aplastic anemia. Genomic DNA constituted the template upon which TCR beta VDJ and CDR3 profiling was performed. TCRdb reanalysed the reads using MiXCR and keeps one entry per CDR3 protein. This sample has fewer than 250,000 distinct CDR3 sequences, with roughly half found just once. Sequencing input: sorted CD4+, CD8+, or CD8+CD57+ T cells (not recorded which) from PBMCs. Receptor source: a human donor in good health, serving as a control.

Ten or more counts support this clonotype. V is TRBV9 and J is TRBJ1-2; the D gene is possibly TRBD1 (5 bases). V was cut by 2 bases and J by 2 bases, with 10 bases left in between. This CDR3 has 14 residues. CDR1 SGDLS and CDR2 YYNGEE come from the germline V gene. This CDR3 is CASSVGQGNYGYTF. The CDR3 DNA reads TGTGCCAGCAGCGTGGGGCAGGGCAACTATGGCTACACCTTC. The full variable domain, in which reference TRBV9 and TRBJ1-2 provide the parts outside the CDR3, is DSGVTQTPKHLITATGQRVTLRCSPRSGDLSVYWYQQSLDQGLQFLIQYYNGEERAKGNILERFSAQQFPDLHSELNLSSLELGDSALYFCASSVGQGNYGYTFGSGTRLTVV.

This clonotype was seen many times. The rearrangement links TRBV6-1 to TRBJ1-1, with D perhaps matching TRBD1 (5 bases). This CDR3 region has 14 residues. Trimming took off 8 bases at V and 0 bases at J, with 13 bases between the two ends. CDR1 is MNHNS, CDR2 SASEGT, per germline. The CDR3 DNA reads as TGTGCCAGCCGTGGCTGGGGGATGAACACTGAAGCTTTCTTT. Translated: CASRGWGMNTEAFF.

This sequence joins TRBV12-3 or TRBV12-4 and TRBJ2-6; D call uncertain. The V end lost 5 bases, the J end lost 12 bases, and 5 bases lay between the germline ends. The CDR3 spans 10 residues. CDR3 residues: CASSPSVLTF. CDR3 bases: TGTGCCAGCAGTCCTAGCGTCCTGACTTTC.

The J gene is TRBJ1-6, the V gene TRBV7-2; D remains ambiguous. The germline CDR1 and CDR2 sequences are SGHTA and FQGNSA. V was pared by 1 base and J by 9 bases, with 7 bases between. This CDR3 spans 13 amino acids. This CDR3 reads CASSLGIASPLHF. The CDR3 nucleotides are TGTGCCAGCAGCTTAGGGATAGCTTCACCCCTCCACTTT.

Note on this clonotype: The CDR3 ends on some other residue instead of the conserved phenylalanine or tryptophan, so this is likely a read error. The chain joins TRBV12-3 or TRBV12-4 to TRBJ1-6, with D maybe TRBD1 (5 bases). V lost 8 bases and J 4 bases, leaving 21 bases between the germline ends. This CDR3 has 17 residues. The CDR3 protein is CASGLSRVKAYNSPLHS. CDR3 DNA sequence: TGTGCCAGCGGTCTAAGCAGGGTAAAGGCGTATAATTCACCCCTCCACTCT.

Concerning this clonotype: A much larger clone differs by one base, so this may be a read error. The rearrangement joins TRBV28 to TRBJ1-2; 7 bases are shared with TRBD1. In germline, CDR1 is MDHEN, CDR2 SYDVKM. This CDR3 has 14 residues. Trimming at V came to 8 bases and at J to 1 base, leaving 7 bases not matched to a gene. In DNA form, the CDR3 reads TGTGCCAGCTTAGAGGACAGGCTTAACTATGGCTACACCTTC. Translation gives CASLEDRLNYGYTF.

Many counts were recorded for this clonotype. CDR3 loop: CSARDSSGGAHTNEQFF. CDR3 nucleotides: TGCAGTGCTAGAGATAGTAGCGGGGGGGCCCATACGAATGAGCAGTTCTTC. The V gene is TRBV20-1, the J gene TRBJ2-1; 11 nucleotides agree with TRBD2. The CDR3 is 17 residues long. Per the germline V gene, CDR1 is DFQATT and CDR2 is SNEGSKA (reference sequence). V dropped 0 bases and J dropped 7; count of bases not matched to a gene: 11.

The sample holds one count of this clonotype. The chain employs TRBV7-8 and TRBJ2-1; 11 nucleotides align to TRBD1. CDR3 length equals 15 residues. The V gene's germline CDR1 is SGHVS and CDR2 FQNEAQ. The J segment lost 8 bases and the V segment lost 4 bases, leaving 7 bases of the junction unmatched. The CDR3 DNA reads as TGTGCCAGCAGCTCCTCCGGGACAGGGGGGGATGAGCAGTTCTTC. Its translation: CASSSSGTGGDEQFF.

The V call is TRBV15, the J call TRBJ2-1; maybe TRBD1 (5 bases). Germline loops: CDR1 LNHNV, CDR2 YYDKDF (reference sequence). The CDR3 has 14 amino acids. Trimming shortened V by 4 bases and J by 8 bases, and 15 bases separated the two germline ends. CDR3 sequence reads: CATSIRQGSDEQFF. In DNA form, the CDR3 reads TGTGCCACCAGCATACGGCAGGGAAGTGATGAGCAGTTCTTC.

This rearrangement joins TRBV7-3 to TRBJ2-7; the D gene is possibly TRBD1 (6 bases). V dropped 11 bases and J dropped 4 bases, with 18 bases sitting between them. The CDR3 consists of 13 residues. Germline values: CDR1 SGHTA, CDR2 FQGTGA. DNA of the CDR3: TGTGCCTGGAGTGGATCGACAGGTTACGAGCAGTACTTC. Protein product: CAWSGSTGYEQYF.

This clonotype was recorded at least ten times. The chain links TRBV7-8 to TRBJ2-3, with TRBD2 matching 8 bases. The ends lost 3 bases at V and 0 bases at J; junction bases unmatched: 5. The germline gives CDR1 SGHVS, CDR2 FQNEAQ. This CDR3 contains 16 residues. CDR3 region: CASSFSGGGSTDTQYF. The CDR3 nucleotides are TGTGCCAGCAGCTTTTCGGGCGGGGGGAGCACAGATACGCAGTATTTT.

In its sample, this clonotype was seen many times. The chain employs TRBV6-5 and TRBJ2-3, with 12 nucleotides matching TRBD1. Trimming removed 2 bases from V and 1 base from J; junction bases left unmatched: 4. The germline V gene encodes CDR1 MNHEY and CDR2 SVGAGI. The CDR3 length is 17 residues. CDR3 coding DNA: TGTGCCAGCAGTTACGGGACAGGGGGCTTTCGCACAGATACGCAGTATTTT. Translation: CASSYGTGGFRTDTQYF.

J is TRBJ1-1 and V is TRBV15, with 7 positions matching TRBD1. V trimming: 1 base; J trimming: 5 bases; junction bases outside the gene matches: 4. Germline CDR1 and CDR2: LNHNV and YYDKDF (reference sequence). The CDR3 runs to 14 residues. The CDR3: CATSRGQGDTEAFF. The CDR3 DNA reads as TGTGCCACCAGCAGAGGACAGGGAGATACTGAAGCTTTCTTT.

This clonotype is a singleton in its sample. This chain uses TRBV12-3 or TRBV12-4 with TRBJ2-1, with 7 bases identical to TRBD1. The CDR3 is made up of 15 amino acids. V gave up 7 bases and J gave up 4 bases; unmatched junction bases: 10. The CDR3 nucleotides read TGTGCCAGCACCCTAGACAGGGTGGCGTACAATGAGCAGTTCTTC. Translating gives CASTLDRVAYNEQFF.

V usage is TRBV6-6 and J usage is TRBJ1-2, with D unclear. Germline CDR1 reads MNHNY; CDR2 reads SVGAGI (reference sequence). The CDR3 contains 12 residues. The V end lost 6 bases, the J end lost 6 bases, and 11 bases lay between the germline ends. For the CDR3, the DNA is TGTGCCAGCAGCCGCGCCGTTGATGGCTACACCTTC. It codes for CASSRAVDGYTF.

This clonotype occurred many times. CDR3 region: CASSSPSGTADYEQYF. The CDR3 DNA is TGTGCCAGCAGCTCCCCCTCCGGGACAGCCGACTACGAGCAGTACTTC. The gene calls are TRBV7-9 and TRBJ2-7, with 7 bases that match TRBD1. Germline CDR1 and CDR2: SEHNR and FQNEAQ (reference sequence). The trim removed 4 bases at V and 3 bases at J, leaving 12 bases unmatched. The CDR3 covers 16 residues.

This clonotype has more than one count but fewer than ten. J is TRBJ1-1 and V is TRBV5-1, with D possibly matching TRBD1 (6 bases). The ends were cut back, 4 bases at V and 4 bases at J, with 14 bases in the middle. Germline assignment: CDR1 SGHRS and CDR2 YFSETQ. This CDR3 contains 14 residues. CDR3 residues: CASSVGQLRTEAFF. CDR3 coding DNA: TGCGCCAGCAGCGTAGGACAGTTACGCACTGAAGCTTTCTTT.

This clonotype was observed a handful of times. The CDR3 is CASSLAPNYGYTF. The CDR3 DNA reads as TGTGCCAGCAGCTTAGCCCCTAACTATGGCTACACCTTC. This sequence joins TRBV7-9 and TRBJ1-2, with D uncertain. The CDR3 consists of 13 residues. V was pared by 0 bases and J by 0 bases, with 2 bases between. Germline assignment: CDR1 SEHNR and CDR2 FQNEAQ (reference sequence).

This clonotype appeared a few times. The CDR3 loop is CSVAEIDRVTSRNYGYTF. The CDR3 DNA is TGCAGCGTCGCCGAGATAGACAGGGTTACTTCCCGTAACTATGGCTACACCTTC. The chain recombines TRBV29-1 with TRBJ1-2; 7 bases are shared with TRBD1. CDR1 SQVTM and CDR2 ANQGSEA come from the germline V gene. This CDR3 contains 18 residues. The V gene end was trimmed by 6 bases and the J gene end by 1 base; junction bases not matched to a gene: 20.

This clonotype was detected ten times or more. The V and J genes are TRBV9 and TRBJ2-3; D tentatively reads TRBD1 or TRBD2 (5 bases each). The CDR3 runs 16 residues. The ends were cut back, 2 bases at V and 1 base at J, with 14 bases in the middle. Germline CDR1 and CDR2: SGDLS and YYNGEE. Written as DNA, the CDR3 is TGTGCCAGCAGCGTTGCCGGGGCCAGACGCACAGATACGCAGTATTTT. Protein: CASSVAGARRTDTQYF.

V gene TRBV24-1 combines with J gene TRBJ2-7, with 7 bases lining up with TRBD1. CDR1 KGHDR and CDR2 SFDVKD come from the germline V gene. The junction had 1 base not matched to a gene; V was cut back by 3 bases and J by 0 bases. The CDR3 has 14 amino acids. CDR3 sequence (DNA): TGTGCCACCAGTGATCCAGGGGGCTCCTACGAGCAGTACTTC. It translates to CATSDPGGSYEQYF.

V and J are TRBV5-1 and TRBJ2-3; D is unclear. This CDR3 has 12 amino acids. Germline lookup yields CDR1 SGHRS and CDR2 YFSETQ. V lost 4 bases to trimming and J lost 2 bases, with 5 bases between them. The CDR3 loop is CASSKNTDTQYF. CDR3 sequence (DNA): TGCGCCAGCAGCAAGAACACAGATACGCAGTATTTT.

The rearrangement uses TRBV2 and TRBJ1-6; tentative D call: TRBD1 (5 bases). Per the germline V gene, CDR1 is SNHLY and CDR2 is FYNNEI. The germline V and J ends were trimmed by 3 bases and 9 bases, with 9 bases remaining between them. The CDR3 length is 13 residues. The CDR3 region has the DNA TGTGCCAGCAGTGACAGGGCGGCTTCACCCCTCCACTTT. Translating it yields CASSDRAASPLHF.

The chain uses TRBV29-1 and TRBJ1-3, with 7 bases fitting TRBD1. V lost 6 bases to trimming and J lost 4 bases; unmatched junction nucleotides: 9. Per germline, CDR1 SQVTM and CDR2 ANQGSEA. This CDR3 contains 14 residues. The CDR3 sequence is CSVPKQGTGNTIYF. In DNA, the CDR3 is TGCAGCGTCCCGAAACAGGGGACGGGAAACACCATATATTTT. The full variable domain, its missing parts supplied by reference TRBV29-1 and TRBJ1-3, is SAVISQKPSRDICQRGTSLTIQCQVDSQVTMMFWYRQQPGQSLTLIATANQGSEATYESGFVIDKFPISRPNLTFSTLTVSNMSPEDSSIYLCSVPKQGTGNTIYFGEGSWLTVV.

V usage is TRBV20-1 and J usage is TRBJ1-1, with TRBD1 matching over 7 bases. From germline, CDR1 is DFQATT and CDR2 SNEGSKA (reference sequence). J gave up 11 bases and V 2 bases, and 8 bases lay outside the gene matches. The CDR3 covers 12 residues. The CDR3 loop is CSARPSGQRAFF. In nucleotides, the CDR3 is TGCAGTGCTAGACCATCGGGACAGCGCGCTTTCTTT.

This clonotype came up many times. Its ends do not fully match the called genes, so a read error is possible. The rearrangement joins TRBV10-3 to TRBJ1-4; D remains ambiguous. Germline CDR1 reads ENHRY; CDR2 reads SYGVKD. The CDR3 spans 14 residues. CDR3 bases: TGTGCCATCAGTGGCGGGGAGGTCCATGAAGAACTGTTTTTT. Protein sequence: CAISGGEVHEELFF.

This chain links TRBV29-1 with TRBJ1-1; maybe TRBD1 (6 bases). V was cut by 6 bases and J by 1 base, with 12 bases left in between. Germline V gene data show CDR1 as SQVTM and CDR2 as ANQGSEA. The CDR3 is 13 amino acids. The DNA of the CDR3 is TGCAGCGTCGCTGAGGACAGGAACACTGAAGCTTTCTTT. Its translation: CSVAEDRNTEAFF.